This T cell receptor beta chain originates from a study of Ad26.COV2.S vaccination and SARS-CoV-2 variants. Background on the study: Each vaccinee took Ad26.COV2.S intramuscularly, once or twice 56 days apart. Whole-study findings and limits: Using TCR breadth and depth analyses may have led to underestimated total T cell responses.

CDR1 is KGHSH and CDR2 is LQKENI in the germline V gene. The CDR3 sequence is 15 residues long. Between the trimmed V and J ends, which lost 2 bases and 5 bases, there was a span of 13 bases. Libraries were prepared by immunoSEQ multiplex PCR; TCRdb keeps only in-frame clonotypes and omits some of them. The table includes about half a million clones, 80% to 90% detected once. Worth noting for this clone: The antigen remains unidentified.

The treatment is: around 19 received Ad26.COV2.S at low or high dose, single or two shots; several received placebo; per-sample allocation not given. The samples date from day 63 after the first vaccine or placebo injection. A Boston donor was an adult aged 18-55 years. Wuhan-strain SARS-CoV-2 spike was expressed by the Ad26 vector that made up the vaccine. This sample comprised peripheral blood, obtained in a trial of Ad26.COV2.S vaccine versus placebo. This chain connects TRBV18 to TRBJ2-1; D is perhaps TRBD1 (6 bases). The receptor was isolated from a person between 18 and 59 years old who received the Ad26.COV2.S COVID-19 vaccine or a placebo. The CDR3 spells CASSPSRGKNNEQFF. The CDR3 nucleotides read TGTGCCAGCTCACCATCGAGGGGGAAGAACAATGAGCAGTTCTTC.